The rows below give T cell receptor beta chains drawn from one sample of a study of blood T cell repertoires in COVID-19. Produced via immunoSEQ multiplex PCR; TCRdb's table is partial and in-frame only. The sample lists some 150,000 clones, more than 75% occurring once. Material: PBMCs or T cells enriched from blood (not recorded which). These receptors were collected from a human donor with acute COVID-19. The donor label of this sample is uncertain. CDR3s include the opening cysteine and the closing phenylalanine or tryptophan. Each record gives: CDR3 length, V gene, D gene, J gene, clone size, CDR3 DNA, CDR3 protein. D genes are given only for firm matches. The size field is filled for only some rows; it gives once, few, many or a size class.

length: 15
V: TRBV27
D: TRBD1
J: TRBJ1-4
size: few
DNA: TGTGCCAGCAGGCGGACAGGGGTTTTCAATGAAAAACTGTTTTTT
CDR3: CASRRTGVFNEKLFF

length: 13
V: TRBV4-1
D: -
J: TRBJ1-2
size: once
DNA: TGCGCCAGCAGCCAAGATCCCGGGTCAGGCTACACCTTC
CDR3: CASSQDPGSGYTF

length: 13
V: TRBV5-1
D: -
J: TRBJ1-5
size: -
DNA: TGCGCCAGCAGCTTGACACCCAATCAGCCCCAGCATTTT
CDR3: CASSLTPNQPQHF

length: 18
V: TRBV11-3
D: -
J: TRBJ2-2
size: -
DNA: TGTGCCAGCAGCTTAGGAGTTGGGTGGGGGCCTAACACCGGGGAGCTGTTTTTT
CDR3: CASSLGVGWGPNTGELFF

length: 15
V: TRBV30
D: TRBD1
J: TRBJ2-7
size: -
DNA: TGTGCCTGGAGTGTACAGATTTGGGACAGGTCGGAGCAGTACTTC
CDR3: CAWSVQIWDRSEQYF

length: 17
V: TRBV27
D: TRBD1
J: TRBJ1-1
size: -
DNA: TGTGCCAGCAGTCCCCCGGGACAGGGGACCATGAACACTGAAGCTTTCTTT
CDR3: CASSPPGQGTMNTEAFF

length: 13
V: TRBV30
D: -
J: TRBJ1-5
size: -
DNA: TGTGCCTGGAGTGTAGGGGCAGGTCAGCCCCAGCATTTT
CDR3: CAWSVGAGQPQHF

length: 20
V: TRBV11-3
D: TRBD1
J: TRBJ1-1
size: -
DNA: TGTGCCAGCAGCTTAGAGGTTGGGACAGGGGGGTTATGGAGGAACACTGAAGCTTTCTTT
CDR3: CASSLEVGTGGLWRNTEAFF

length: 14
V: TRBV5-1
D: TRBD1
J: TRBJ2-5
size: few
DNA: TGCGCCAGTTCCCAGGGGGACAGGGCAGAGACCCAGTACTTC
CDR3: CASSQGDRAETQYF

length: 14
V: TRBV2
D: -
J: TRBJ1-4
size: once
DNA: TGTGCCAGCAGTGATAGCAGGGGCAATGAAAAACTGTTTTTT
CDR3: CASSDSRGNEKLFF

length: 18
V: TRBV21-1
D: -
J: TRBJ2-2
size: -
DNA: TGTGCCAGCAGCAAAGTGTGTAGCGGGGGGGCACCTACCGGGGAGCTGTTTTTT
CDR3: CASSKVCSGGAPTGELFF

length: 15
V: TRBV3-1/TRBV3-2
D: TRBD2
J: TRBJ2-7
size: -
DNA: TGTGCCAGCAGCCATAGACTAGCGGGGGCCTACGAGCAGTACTTC
CDR3: CASSHRLAGAYEQYF

length: 15
V: TRBV28
D: TRBD2
J: TRBJ2-1
size: -
DNA: TGTGCCAGCAGTATCATGGGACTAGCCCTCGATGAGCAGTTCTTC
CDR3: CASSIMGLALDEQFF

length: 14
V: TRBV3-1/TRBV3-2
D: -
J: TRBJ1-4
size: few
DNA: TGTGCCAGCAGCCAAGGGCGGGGTTTGGGAAAACTGTTTTTT
CDR3: CASSQGRGLGKLFF

length: 12
V: TRBV27
D: -
J: TRBJ2-3
size: -
DNA: TGTGCCAGCAGTTCCCAGTCAGATACGCAGTATTTT
CDR3: CASSSQSDTQYF

length: 14
V: TRBV5-6
D: -
J: TRBJ1-6
size: -
DNA: TGTGCCAGCAGGATGGGGGCCGCTAATTCACCCCTCCACTTT
CDR3: CASRMGAANSPLHF

length: 16
V: TRBV29-1
D: TRBD1
J: TRBJ1-2
size: few
DNA: TGCAGCGCCGAGGGGATGGAGGGGGCCGGTAACTATGGCTACACCTTC
CDR3: CSAEGMEGAGNYGYTF

length: 14
V: TRBV4-1
D: TRBD2
J: TRBJ2-1
size: -
DNA: TGCGCCAGCAGCCGCCCGGGACTAGAGAATGAGCAGTTCTTC
CDR3: CASSRPGLENEQFF

length: 16
V: TRBV28
D: -
J: TRBJ1-5
size: few
DNA: TGTGCCAGCAGCCTCCGGTTCAGGGGTAGGGGTCAGCCCCAGCATTTT
CDR3: CASSLRFRGRGQPQHF

length: 14
V: TRBV10-3
D: -
J: TRBJ1-2
size: once
DNA: TGTGCCATCAGTGAGTCGGATGAACAGGGTGGCTACACCTTC
CDR3: CAISESDEQGGYTF

length: 13
V: TRBV30
D: TRBD1
J: TRBJ1-4
size: -
DNA: TGTGCCTGGGTGGGACAGGGGAAGGAAAAACTGTTTTTT
CDR3: CAWVGQGKEKLFF

length: 17
V: TRBV19
D: TRBD2
J: TRBJ2-3
size: -
DNA: TGTGCCAGTAGTATATTTGGTAGCGGGGGATTCACAGATACGCAGTATTTT
CDR3: CASSIFGSGGFTDTQYF

length: 14
V: TRBV10-1
D: -
J: TRBJ1-1
size: -
DNA: TGCGCCAGCAGTGAGTCGGAGCGCGGCACTGAAGCTTTCTTT
CDR3: CASSESERGTEAFF

length: 16
V: TRBV30
D: TRBD1
J: TRBJ1-2
size: -
DNA: TGTGCCTGGAGTCCCCGGACAGGGGGCGGCAAAGATGGCTACACCTTC
CDR3: CAWSPRTGGGKDGYTF

length: 16
V: TRBV5-1
D: TRBD2
J: TRBJ2-1
size: -
DNA: TGCGCCAGCAGCACCGTAGCGGGGGGTTCCTACAATGAGCAGTTCTTC
CDR3: CASSTVAGGSYNEQFF

length: 12
V: TRBV4-1
D: -
J: TRBJ1-2
size: -
DNA: TGCGCCAGCAGCCAGACAGACTATGGCTACACCTTC
CDR3: CASSQTDYGYTF

length: 15
V: TRBV6-5
D: TRBD2
J: TRBJ2-5
size: once
DNA: TGTGCCAGCAGTCGCGAAGCGGGGGGGCTTGGGACCCAGTACTTC
CDR3: CASSREAGGLGTQYF

length: 13
V: TRBV6-5
D: TRBD1
J: TRBJ1-1
size: -
DNA: TGTGCCAGCAGTTACTTCCCGGGACAGGAAGCTTTCTTT
CDR3: CASSYFPGQEAFF

length: 13
V: TRBV19
D: TRBD2
J: TRBJ2-7
size: few
DNA: TGTGCCAGTAGTAGACTAGCTGCCCACGAGCAGTACTTC
CDR3: CASSRLAAHEQYF

length: 14
V: TRBV5-4
D: -
J: TRBJ1-2
size: -
DNA: TGTGCCAGCAGCTTGGACAGGACAAGCTATGGCTACACCTTC
CDR3: CASSLDRTSYGYTF

length: 16
V: TRBV9
D: -
J: TRBJ2-1
size: -
DNA: TGTGCCAGCAGCGTAGGGGGGGACAGCTCCTACAATGAGCAGTTCTTC
CDR3: CASSVGGDSSYNEQFF

length: 15
V: TRBV14
D: TRBD1
J: TRBJ2-7
size: -
DNA: TGTGCCAGCAGCCATCTCCGGGACAGGGTCGACGAGCAGTACTTC
CDR3: CASSHLRDRVDEQYF

length: 15
V: TRBV7-9
D: -
J: TRBJ1-1
size: -
DNA: TGTGCCAGCAGCTTACCCAGACAGATGAACACTGAAGCTTTCTTT
CDR3: CASSLPRQMNTEAFF

length: 17
V: TRBV25-1
D: TRBD2
J: TRBJ2-3
size: -
DNA: TGTGCCAGCAGTGGAAACATACTAGCGGGGGGACCAGATACGCAGTATTTT
CDR3: CASSGNILAGGPDTQYF

length: 20
V: TRBV28
D: -
J: TRBJ1-3
size: few
DNA: TGTGCCAGCAGTGGTGGGGTCCGAGACAGGAAGAGATTCTCTGGAAACACCATATATTTT
CDR3: CASSGGVRDRKRFSGNTIYF

length: 14
V: TRBV24-1
D: -
J: TRBJ1-1
size: -
DNA: TGTGCCACCAGTGATGGCGGGGGGCAGTTCCAAGCTTTCTTT
CDR3: CATSDGGGQFQAFF

length: 15
V: TRBV7-3
D: -
J: TRBJ2-7
size: -
DNA: TGTGCCAGCAGCTCCTTTGCGGGGCCCTCCTACGAGCAGTACTTC
CDR3: CASSSFAGPSYEQYF

length: 14
V: TRBV5-6
D: -
J: TRBJ1-2
size: once
DNA: TGTGCCAGCAGCCCCGACAGGACTAACTATGGCTACACCTTC
CDR3: CASSPDRTNYGYTF

length: 13
V: TRBV11-2
D: -
J: TRBJ1-4
size: -
DNA: TGTGCCAGCAGCCCCGGGTATCGTGAAAAACTGTTTTTT
CDR3: CASSPGYREKLFF

length: 13
V: TRBV6-5
D: -
J: TRBJ2-2
size: -
DNA: TGTGCCAGCAGTTACTTTGAGGGCGGGGAGCTGTTTTTT
CDR3: CASSYFEGGELFF

length: 13
V: TRBV18
D: TRBD1
J: TRBJ1-1
size: -
DNA: TGTGCCAGCTCACCACCAGACAGGGCAAGGGCTTTCTTT
CDR3: CASSPPDRARAFF

length: 14
V: TRBV5-1
D: -
J: TRBJ1-2
size: once
DNA: TGCGCCAGCAGCTTGGGCCACTCCAACTATGGCTACACCTTC
CDR3: CASSLGHSNYGYTF

length: 19
V: TRBV24-1
D: TRBD1
J: TRBJ2-2
size: -
DNA: TGTGCCACCAGTGACCGTGGGACAGGAGGGCAACATAACACCGGGGAGCTGTTTTTT
CDR3: CATSDRGTGGQHNTGELFF

length: 15
V: TRBV11-2
D: TRBD2
J: TRBJ2-1
size: -
DNA: TGTGCCAGCAGCTTTGGCGGGGGGGCGTCCGATGAGCAGTTCTTC
CDR3: CASSFGGGASDEQFF